The 28 T cell receptor beta chains reported below all come from one sample, sequenced in a study of T cell responses to AZD1222 COVID-19 vaccine. Data came from immunoSEQ multiplex PCR; TCRdb stores just in-frame clones and leaves some out. The sample includes approximately 120,000 clones, 90% of them seen just once. The sequenced sample was peripheral blood, obtained on day 0 of MenACWY control vaccination. The receptors derive from an adult in good health.

This chain uses TRBV5-6 with TRBJ1-6; D gene unclear. Germline CDR1 and CDR2: SGHDT and YYEEEE. The CDR3 spans 13 residues. Trimming pared 2 bases from V and 8 bases from J, leaving 8 bases between. The chain's CDR3 is CASSFGRDSPLHF. The CDR3 bases are TGTGCCAGCAGCTTCGGACGCGATTCACCCCTCCACTTT.

In this sample, this clone turned up once. The chain couples TRBV9 to TRBJ2-3; D is uncertain. Trimming removed 1 base from V and 6 bases from J, with 9 bases in between. There are 13 residues in the CDR3. Germline lookup yields CDR1 SGDLS and CDR2 YYNGEE. This chain's CDR3 is CASSVLPEDTQYF. DNA of the CDR3: TGTGCCAGCAGCGTACTCCCAGAGGATACGCAGTATTTT.

This clone showed up just once. V and J are TRBV4-1 and TRBJ2-7, with D possibly being TRBD1 or TRBD2 (5 bases each). V lost 4 bases to trimming and J lost 4 bases, with 17 bases between them. CDR3 size: 15 residues. CDR1 is MGHRA and CDR2 is YSYEKL in the germline V gene. The CDR3 is CASSPGPWAAYEQYF. The CDR3 DNA sequence: TGCGCCAGCAGCCCGGGGCCTTGGGCTGCGTACGAGCAGTACTTC.

The chain employs TRBV18 and TRBJ2-2; D is uncertain. Germline lookup yields CDR1 KGHSH and CDR2 LQKENI. This CDR3 contains 15 residues. Trimming cost V 0 bases and J 1 base, with 6 bases left between them. In nucleotides, the CDR3 is TGTGCCAGCTCACCACCGGCAGGGAACACCGGGGAGCTGTTTTTT. This gives the protein CASSPPAGNTGELFF.

The CDR3 region has the DNA TGTGCCAGCAGTTTAGGCCTAACATACAGTCGAGGAACCTACGAGCAGTACGTC. Protein sequence: CASSLGLTYSRGTYEQYV. The gene calls are TRBV28 and TRBJ2-7; D gene ambiguous. V lost 2 bases and J 2 bases, leaving 22 bases between the germline ends. This CDR3 contains 18 residues. Germline CDR1 is MDHEN and CDR2 is SYDVKM.

The chain carries TRBV21-1 and TRBJ2-4; the table calls TRBD2, which could not be checked here. TRBV21-1 is a known pseudogene. The CDR3 is 10 residues long. CDR3 sequence reads: CASSSLEGYF. The CDR3 region has the DNA TGTGCCAGCAGCTCCCTTGAGGGGTACTTC.

The gene calls are TRBV5-6 and TRBJ1-5; tentatively, D is TRBD1 (5 bases). Trimming removed 0 bases at V and 4 bases at J, with 17 bases between. Germline V gene lookup returns CDR1 SGHDT and CDR2 YYEEEE. This CDR3 contains 17 residues. The CDR3 region has the DNA TGTGCCAGCAGCTTGGGATTTAAAGGGGCTGAAAATCAGCCCCAGCATTTT. Translating it yields CASSLGFKGAENQPQHF.

This chain connects TRBV5-1 to TRBJ2-3, with D unclear. The CDR3 runs 13 residues. Looked up from germline, CDR1 is SGHRS and CDR2 is YFSETQ. Trimming pared 0 bases from V and 6 bases from J, leaving 8 bases between. Here the CDR3 DNA reads TGCGCCAGCAGCTTGGCTCCTGGGGATACGCAGTATTTT. Translating it yields CASSLAPGDTQYF.

This clone was observed once. The rearrangement uses TRBV19 and TRBJ2-3, with D perhaps TRBD1 or TRBD2 (7 bases each). Germline V gives CDR1 LNHDA, CDR2 SQIVND (reference sequence). This CDR3 is built from 17 residues. The ends were cut back, 4 bases at V and 4 bases at J, with 21 bases in the middle. This chain's CDR3 is CASSTVGGGAWADTQYF. Written as DNA, the CDR3 is TGTGCCAGTAGTACGGTGGGAGGGGGCGCGTGGGCAGATACGCAGTATTTT.

The genes are TRBV12-3 or TRBV12-4 and TRBJ1-2; D gene uncertain. This CDR3 region has 13 residues. Trimming pared 6 bases from V and 3 bases from J, leaving 11 bases between. The CDR3 DNA is TGTGCCAGCAGAGGCGTGGGTTACTATGGCTACACCTTC. Residues: CASRGVGYYGYTF.

The V gene is TRBV6-5, the J gene TRBJ1-1; 7 bases map to TRBD1. The ends lost 5 bases at V and 0 bases at J; junction bases unmatched: 3. Germline V gene data show CDR1 as MNHEY and CDR2 as SVGAGI. There are 14 residues in the CDR3. CDR3 amino acids: CASSRDRMNTEAFF. The CDR3 bases are TGTGCCAGCAGTCGGGACAGAATGAACACTGAAGCTTTCTTT.

This clone was detected once. This rearrangement joins TRBV9 to TRBJ1-6; 9 bases line up with TRBD1. J was trimmed by 5 bases and V by 3 bases; bases with no gene match: 9. The V gene's germline CDR1 is SGDLS and CDR2 YYNGEE. The CDR3 totals 17 residues. The CDR3 loop is CASSAGDRVTDNSPLHF. The CDR3 coding sequence is TGTGCCAGCAGCGCTGGGGACAGGGTGACGGATAATTCACCCCTCCACTTT.

The chain couples TRBV3-1 (or the pseudogene TRBV3-2) to TRBJ2-1; TRBD2 aligns across 8 bases. CDR1 and CDR2 from the germline V gene are LGHDT and YNNKEL (reference sequence). The CDR3 has 16 residues. Losses at the gene ends were 1 base for V and 5 bases for J; bases not matched to a gene: 7. The CDR3 loop is CASSQVGTGGDNEQFF. As DNA, the CDR3 is TGTGCCAGCAGCCAAGTAGGGACGGGAGGGGACAATGAGCAGTTCTTC.

This clone was seen repeatedly, ten times or more. The V and J genes are TRBV19 and TRBJ1-2; TRBD1 aligns across 9 bases. Germline V lookup: CDR1 LNHDA, CDR2 SQIVND (reference sequence). The CDR3 runs to 14 residues. J lost 2 bases, V lost 9 bases, and 7 bases had no gene match. The CDR3 region is CASYQGQGNYGYTF. CDR3 in DNA: TGTGCCAGCTACCAGGGACAGGGCAACTATGGCTACACCTTC.

The chain is built from TRBV24-1 and TRBJ2-1; 10 positions agree with TRBD2. Germline CDR1 is KGHDR and CDR2 is SFDVKD. The CDR3 is made up of 17 amino acids. V dropped 1 base and J dropped 1; count of bases not matched to a gene: 3. In nucleotides, the CDR3 is TGTGCCACCAGTGATTTAGGACTAGCGGATTCCTACAATGAGCAGTTCTTC. Its protein is CATSDLGLADSYNEQFF.

V is TRBV28 and J is TRBJ1-4; 9 bases agree with TRBD1. Germline values: CDR1 MDHEN, CDR2 SYDVKM. The V gene end was trimmed by 6 bases and the J gene end by 2 bases; junction bases not matched to a gene: 4. The CDR3 runs 15 residues. The CDR3 bases are TGTGCCAGCAGGAGACAGGGGGGTACTAATGAAAAACTGTTTTTT. Its translation is CASRRQGGTNEKLFF.

This clone was found once. V and J are TRBV10-2 and TRBJ2-1; D remains unclear. Deletions cut 8 bases from V and 8 bases from J, with 10 bases between. The CDR3 loop spans 11 amino acids. Germline loops: CDR1 WSHSY, CDR2 SAAADI. The CDR3 spells CASLEVDEQFF. CDR3 sequence (DNA): TGCGCCAGCTTAGAAGTAGATGAGCAGTTCTTC.

The J gene is TRBJ1-2, the V gene TRBV6-5; D not resolved. Trimming stripped 5 bases from V and 5 bases from J, with 18 bases between. In germline, CDR1 is MNHEY, CDR2 SVGAGI. This CDR3 is 15 amino acids long. CDR3 protein: CASSPPEGRVYGYTF. The CDR3 DNA sequence: TGTGCCAGCAGTCCCCCAGAGGGAAGGGTTTATGGCTACACCTTC.

A single count supports this clone. This chain links TRBV24-1 with TRBJ2-1, with TRBD2 matching 7 bases. The V and J ends lost 9 bases and 4 bases, in that order; junction bases with no gene match: 2. The germline gives CDR1 KGHDR, CDR2 SFDVKD. The CDR3 is 12 residues long. CDR3 DNA sequence: TGTGCCACCGGGACTATTTACAATGAGCAGTTCTTC. Its protein product is CATGTIYNEQFF.

The CDR3 spells CASSQLQTSGGYNEQFF. The CDR3 bases are TGTGCCAGCAGCCAACTCCAGACTAGCGGGGGGTACAATGAGCAGTTCTTC. The chain employs TRBV3-1 (or the pseudogene TRBV3-2) and TRBJ2-1; 13 bases are shared with TRBD2. The germline gives CDR1 LGHDT, CDR2 YNNKEL (reference sequence). Trimming took 2 bases from V and 4 from J; bases not matched to a gene: 5. CDR3 length equals 17 residues.

J is TRBJ1-4 and V is TRBV5-5; D ambiguous. This CDR3 has 14 amino acids. V was trimmed by 0 bases and J by 4 bases, leaving 7 bases between them. Looked up from germline, CDR1 is SGHKS and CDR2 is YYEKEE (reference sequence). The CDR3 is CASSLVTVNEKLFF. The CDR3 DNA sequence: TGTGCCAGCAGCTTGGTAACAGTTAATGAAAAACTGTTTTTT.

The V call is TRBV28, the J call TRBJ1-2; unclear D gene. The CDR3 length is 14 residues. The germline gives CDR1 MDHEN, CDR2 SYDVKM. The V end was cut by 4 bases, the J end by 4 bases, with 13 bases between. CDR3 sequence reads: CASSSPGGGYGYTF. The CDR3 nucleotides read TGTGCCAGCAGTTCCCCCGGCGGAGGCTATGGCTACACCTTC.

This chain uses TRBV11-2 with TRBJ2-7; TRBD1 might be the D (6 bases). V was cut by 1 base and J by 2 bases, with 9 bases left in between. Germline V lookup: CDR1 SGHAT, CDR2 FQNNGV. The CDR3 is 14 residues long. The CDR3 sequence: CASSLVDRPYEQYV. CDR3 in DNA: TGTGCCAGCAGCTTAGTCGACAGGCCCTACGAGCAGTACGTC.

CDR3 sequence reads: CASRPARYQETQYF. The CDR3 nucleotides are TGCGCCAGCAGGCCCGCTAGGTACCAAGAGACCCAGTACTTC. The gene calls are TRBV10-2 and TRBJ2-5, with D unresolved. V lost 6 bases and J 0 bases, leaving 11 bases between the germline ends. This CDR3 is 14 amino acids long. The V gene's germline CDR1 is WSHSY and CDR2 SAAADI.

This sequence joins TRBV7-8 and TRBJ2-7, with TRBD2 matching 7 bases. This CDR3 comprises 14 residues. From germline, CDR1 is SGHVS and CDR2 FQNEAQ. J gave up 4 bases and V 0 bases, and 3 bases lay outside the gene matches. The CDR3 DNA is TGTGCCAGCAGCTTAGCGGGAGGGTCTTACGAGCAGTACTTC. Its translation: CASSLAGGSYEQYF.

This sequence joins TRBV11-3 and TRBJ2-1, with D perhaps matching TRBD1 (5 bases). Per germline, CDR1 SGHNT and CDR2 YENEEA. CDR3 size: 15 residues. Deletions cut 0 bases from V and 7 bases from J, with 13 bases between. The CDR3 loop is CASSLESGHGNEQFF. CDR3 DNA sequence: TGTGCCAGCAGCTTAGAGTCCGGACACGGGAATGAGCAGTTCTTC.

V usage is TRBV10-2 and J usage is TRBJ1-5; perhaps TRBD1 as D (6 bases). Germline V CDR1 and CDR2: WSHSY, SAAADI. This CDR3 is 16 amino acids long. The ends were cut back, 6 bases at V and 1 base at J, with 16 bases in the middle. CDR3 residues: CASSVGGLRSNQPQHF. In nucleotides, the CDR3 is TGCGCCAGCAGCGTAGGGGGGCTGAGAAGCAATCAGCCCCAGCATTTT.

DNA of the CDR3: TGTGCCAGCAGCCACTTGGACAGGCCGGGAAACACCATATATTTT. It codes for CASSHLDRPGNTIYF. The gene calls are TRBV3-1 (or the pseudogene TRBV3-2) and TRBJ1-3, with 7 bases fitting TRBD1. V trimming: 3 bases; J trimming: 4 bases; junction bases outside the gene matches: 6. In germline, CDR1 is LGHDT, CDR2 YNNKEL (reference sequence). The CDR3 consists of 15 residues.